These 32 T cell receptor beta chains came from one sample sequenced in a study of shared clonotypes between healthy human individuals. Method: immunoSEQ multiplex PCR; TCRdb's copy keeps in-frame clones and lacks some. Among hundreds of thousands of clones, around 73% were seen once, and the ten largest hold 1.5% to 2%. Material: memory CD4+ T cells sorted from blood. Subset described: CD45RA-negative fraction. Every receptor here comes from a woman in her twenties or thirties in good health.

This clone was detected only a few times. The chain combines TRBV19 with TRBJ2-7; D may be TRBD1 or TRBD2 (6 bases each). Looked up from germline, CDR1 is LNHDA and CDR2 is SQIVND (reference sequence). The CDR3 is made up of 12 amino acids. Trimming took 10 bases from V and 0 from J, leaving 10 bases between them. CDR3 residues: CATRGLSYEQYF. CDR3 DNA: TGTGCCACCAGGGGACTCTCCTACGAGCAGTACTTC. Full variable domain (outside the CDR3, taken from reference TRBV19 and TRBJ2-7): DGGITQSPKYLFRKEGQNVTLSCEQNLNHDAMYWYRQDPGQGLRLIYYSQIVNDFQKGDIAEGYSVSREKKESFPLTVTSAQKNPTAFYLCATRGLSYEQYFGPGTRLTVT.

This chain joins TRBV10-3 and TRBJ1-1, with unresolved D. Trimming shortened V by 6 bases and J by 1 base, and 9 bases separated the two germline ends. Germline-derived CDR1 and CDR2 are ENHRY and SYGVKD. The CDR3 consists of 13 residues. In DNA, the CDR3 is TGTGCCATCAGACCTCAGGCGAACACTGAAGCTTTCTTT. It yields the protein CAIRPQANTEAFF.

This chain joins TRBV6-5 and TRBJ2-5; the match to TRBD1 covers 8 bases. V shed 7 bases and J 5 bases; nucleotides not matched to a gene: 6. CDR3 length: 13 residues. Germline CDR1 is MNHEY and CDR2 is SVGAGI. The CDR3 loop is CASMRQGMETQYF. For the CDR3, the DNA is TGTGCCAGCATGAGACAGGGGATGGAGACCCAGTACTTC.

The chain combines TRBV1 with TRBJ2-7; the table's D call of TRBD2 was not tested on the DNA. TRBV1 is flagged as a pseudogene. This CDR3 has 16 amino acids. The CDR3 spells CTSSPPAGEISYEQYF. For the CDR3, the DNA is TGCACCAGCAGCCCCCCTGCGGGGGAGATATCCTACGAGCAGTACTTC.

The chain links TRBV19 to TRBJ2-4; D is tentatively TRBD1 or TRBD2 (5 bases each). CDR1 is LNHDA and CDR2 is SQIVND in the germline V gene (reference sequence). V lost 4 bases to trimming and J lost 1 base, with 14 bases between them. The length of the CDR3 is 16 residues. The DNA for the CDR3 is TGTGCCAGTAGTAGAGGGCAGGGTGGGGCCAAAAACATTCAGTACTTC. Translation gives CASSRGQGGAKNIQYF.

The V call is TRBV4-1, the J call TRBJ1-2; D remains ambiguous. The V and J ends lost 4 bases and 4 bases respectively, with 16 bases between them. Germline values: CDR1 MGHRA, CDR2 YSYEKL. The CDR3 contains 15 residues. The CDR3 DNA reads as TGCGCCAGCAGCCGCTCGCAAGGAGACTCCTATGGCTACACCTTC. This gives the protein CASSRSQGDSYGYTF.

The rearrangement joins TRBV6-4 to TRBJ1-2; no firm D call. The CDR3 runs 13 residues. V lost 2 bases and J 7 bases, leaving 11 bases between the germline ends. Germline values: CDR1 MRHNA, CDR2 SNTAGT. In nucleotides, the CDR3 is TGTGCCAGCAGTGACCTGGGAGGTACTGGCTACACCTTC. Translating gives CASSDLGGTGYTF.

This clone was recorded a few times. The chain couples TRBV27 to TRBJ1-3, with D uncertain. This CDR3 is 15 amino acids long. With 6 bases removed from V and 0 bases from J, the gap between germline ends came to 12 bases. Germline V CDR1 and CDR2: MNHEY, SMNVEV (reference sequence). CDR3 nucleotide sequence: TGTGCCAGCAGATCCACGGTGGGCTCTGGAAACACCATATATTTT. This encodes CASRSTVGSGNTIYF.

Worth noting for this clone: Different DNA sequences within this sample yield the same CDR3. The rearrangement links TRBV5-1 to TRBJ2-2; 7 bases are shared with TRBD1. The germline gives CDR1 SGHRS, CDR2 YFSETQ. V lost 2 bases, J lost 5 bases, and 0 bases stayed unmatched. The CDR3 is 13 residues long. CDR3 in DNA: TGCGCCAGCAGCTTACAGGGGACCGGGGAGCTGTTTTTT. This encodes CASSLQGTGELFF.

V usage is TRBV6-6 and J usage is TRBJ2-1; D may match TRBD1 or TRBD2 (6 bases each). The CDR3 has 16 residues. Between the trimmed V and J ends, which lost 6 bases and 4 bases, there was a span of 19 bases. Germline V gene lookup returns CDR1 MNHNY and CDR2 SVGAGI (reference sequence). This CDR3 reads CASRESYGGAYNEQFF. The CDR3, as DNA: TGTGCCAGCAGAGAATCCTACGGGGGCGCTTACAATGAGCAGTTCTTC.

The chain carries TRBV5-1 and TRBJ2-2; the D gene is possibly TRBD1 (7 bases). Germline V gives CDR1 SGHRS, CDR2 YFSETQ. The CDR3 totals 20 residues. V lost 5 bases to trimming and J lost 3 bases, with 29 bases between them. The DNA of the CDR3 is TGCGCCAGCAGTCCAGGGGGGCGCCTTAACCTAGCGTTGGACACCGGGGAGCTGTTTTTT. Its translation is CASSPGGRLNLALDTGELFF.

This chain connects TRBV11-2 to TRBJ2-5; D possibly corresponds to TRBD1 (5 bases). The CDR3 sequence is 14 residues long. From germline, CDR1 is SGHAT and CDR2 FQNNGV. Trimming removed 2 bases from V and 4 bases from J, with 11 bases in between. CDR3 DNA sequence: TGTGCCAGCAGCTTAACTGGGGCTGGAGAGACCCAGTACTTC. It is translated as CASSLTGAGETQYF. The full variable domain, with the rest looked up from reference TRBV11-2 and TRBJ2-5, is EAGVAQSPRYKIIEKRQSVAFWCNPISGHATLYWYQQILGQGPKLLIQFQNNGVVDDSQLPKDRFSAERLKGVDSTLKIQPAKLEDSAVYLCASSLTGAGETQYFGPGTRLLVL.

This clone showed up just a few times. The chain combines TRBV28 with TRBJ1-5, with TRBD1 identical over 8 bases. J gave up 5 bases and V 9 bases, and 9 bases lay outside the gene matches. In germline, CDR1 is MDHEN, CDR2 SYDVKM. The CDR3 is made up of 14 amino acids. CDR3 sequence reads: CASKPRGPYQPQHF. Written as DNA, the CDR3 is TGTGCCAGTAAACCCAGGGGGCCCTATCAGCCCCAGCATTTT.

V gene TRBV10-3 combines with J gene TRBJ2-7; 7 nucleotides match TRBD1. The CDR3 consists of 14 residues. CDR1 is ENHRY, CDR2 SYGVKD, per germline. J was trimmed by 3 bases and V by 3 bases; bases with no gene match: 5. The CDR3, as DNA: TGTGCCATCAGTGATTCCGGGACAGTCTACGAGCAGTACTTC. It is translated as CAISDSGTVYEQYF.

The chain uses TRBV5-1 and TRBJ2-7, with D perhaps matching TRBD1 (5 bases). The CDR3 length is 15 residues. Germline CDR1 reads SGHRS; CDR2 reads YFSETQ. The V end lost 2 bases, the J end lost 0 bases, and 12 bases lay between the germline ends. CDR3 sequence (DNA): TGCGCCAGCAGCTTTGCACAGGCTAGCTCCTACGAGCAGTACTTC. Amino acids: CASSFAQASSYEQYF.

The chain's CDR3 is CASSGDWGNEQFF. As DNA, the CDR3 is TGCGCCAGCAGCGGGGACTGGGGCAATGAGCAGTTCTTC. The V and J genes are TRBV5-1 and TRBJ2-1; D possibly corresponds to TRBD2 (6 bases). The CDR3 covers 13 residues. The ends were cut back, 4 bases at V and 6 bases at J, with 11 bases in the middle. Germline CDR1 is SGHRS and CDR2 is YFSETQ.

Note on this clone: The same CDR3 can be traced to other DNA sequences in this sample. The CDR3 sequence is CASSEAQEETQYF. As DNA, the CDR3 is TGTGCCAGCAGTGAAGCGCAAGAGGAGACCCAGTACTTC. The chain carries TRBV2 and TRBJ2-5; D not resolved. The CDR3 consists of 13 residues. Germline CDR1 is SNHLY and CDR2 is FYNNEI. Trimming removed 0 bases from V and 5 bases from J, with 7 bases in between.

This chain connects TRBV19 to TRBJ2-1, with TRBD2 matching over 8 bases. CDR1 is LNHDA and CDR2 is SQIVND in the germline V gene (reference sequence). With V trimmed by 6 bases and J by 3 bases, 4 bases remained unmatched. The CDR3 covers 14 residues. The CDR3 loop is CASRREDFYNEQFF. The CDR3 nucleotides read TGTGCCAGTAGGCGGGAGGATTTCTACAATGAGCAGTTCTTC.

J is TRBJ2-5 and V is TRBV4-2; possibly TRBD1 or TRBD2 for D (5 bases each). The CDR3 loop spans 14 amino acids. In germline, CDR1 is LGHNA, CDR2 YNFKEQ. The V end was cut by 1 base, the J end by 4 bases, with 10 bases between. The CDR3 here is CASSQGGAGETQYF. CDR3 in DNA: TGTGCCAGCAGCCAAGGAGGGGCCGGAGAGACCCAGTACTTC.

The gene calls are TRBV6-6 and TRBJ2-5, with D possibly TRBD2 on 5 matching bases. Deletions cut 6 bases from V and 7 bases from J, with 12 bases between. Germline V gene sequence: CDR1 MNHNY, CDR2 SVGAGI (reference sequence). The length of the CDR3 is 12 residues. The CDR3 here is CASRPSGWTQYF. The CDR3 nucleotides are TGTGCCAGCAGACCCAGCGGATGGACCCAGTACTTC.

This rearrangement joins TRBV5-1 to TRBJ1-4, with D possibly TRBD1 on 5 matching bases. The V gene's germline CDR1 is SGHRS and CDR2 YFSETQ. This CDR3 comprises 14 residues. With 4 bases removed from V and 5 bases from J, the gap between germline ends came to 12 bases. CDR3 bases: TGCGCCAGCAGCGCCGGGACGGAAAATGAAAAACTGTTTTTT. Protein sequence: CASSAGTENEKLFF. Variable domain in full (rest from reference TRBV5-1 and TRBJ1-4): KAGVTQTPRYLIKTRGQQVTLSCSPISGHRSVSWYQQTPGQGLQFLFEYFSETQRNKGNFPGRFSGRQFSNSRSEMNVSTLELGDSALYLCASSAGTENEKLFFGSGTQLSVL.

This clone was observed at least ten times. This chain links TRBV6-5 with TRBJ1-1; D gene ambiguous. The CDR3 is made up of 13 amino acids. The germline CDR1 and CDR2 sequences are MNHEY and SVGAGI. Trimming pared 8 bases from V and 3 bases from J, leaving 13 bases between. The CDR3 is CASFKGRDTEAFF. The CDR3 nucleotides read TGTGCCAGCTTTAAAGGGAGGGACACTGAAGCTTTCTTT.

The chain links TRBV5-1 to TRBJ2-2, with D perhaps matching TRBD1 (6 bases). Trimming removed 4 bases at V and 1 base at J, with 11 bases between. The CDR3 is made up of 15 amino acids. From germline, CDR1 is SGHRS and CDR2 YFSETQ. CDR3 residues: CASSPGHQNTGELFF. The DNA for the CDR3 is TGCGCCAGCAGCCCGGGACACCAGAACACCGGGGAGCTGTTTTTT.

J is TRBJ2-2 and V is TRBV29-1, with a weak D call TRBD1 (6 bases). Between the trimmed V and J ends, which lost 6 bases and 6 bases, there was a span of 14 bases. CDR1 SQVTM and CDR2 ANQGSEA come from the germline V gene. The CDR3 consists of 13 residues. This chain's CDR3 is CSVHTGNSGELFF. CDR3 sequence (DNA): TGCAGCGTACACACAGGGAATTCCGGGGAGCTGTTTTTT.

CDR3 loop: CASSDSQGSNTIYF. The CDR3 coding sequence is TGTGCCAGCAGTGATTCACAGGGGTCAAACACCATATATTTT. This chain joins TRBV2 and TRBJ1-3; 7 bases line up with TRBD1. With 3 bases clipped from V and 6 bases from J, the junction kept 5 bases outside the gene matches. Germline lookup yields CDR1 SNHLY and CDR2 FYNNEI. The CDR3 extends over 14 amino acids.

The chain combines TRBV21-1 with TRBJ1-5. TRBV21-1 is reported as a pseudogene. The CDR3 has 11 residues. DNA of the CDR3: TGTGCCAGCACCAGCAATCAGCCCCAGCATTTT. Its translation: CASTSNQPQHF.

In this sample, this clone turned up once. The CDR3 bases are TGTGCCAGCAGACAACCGGGACAGGGGTTCGAGCAGTACTTC. Amino acid sequence: CASRQPGQGFEQYF. The chain uses TRBV28 and TRBJ2-7, with TRBD1 matching 10 bases. V lost 6 bases and J lost 6; bases outside the gene matches: 8. CDR1 and CDR2 (germline): MDHEN, SYDVKM. The CDR3 sequence is 14 residues long. Supplemented by reference TRBV28 and TRBJ2-7, the full variable domain reads DVKVTQSSRYLVKRTGEKVFLECVQDMDHENMFWYRQDPGLGLRLIYFSYDVKMKEKGDIPEGYSVSREKKERFSLILESASTNQTSMYLCASRQPGQGFEQYFGPGTRLTVT.

This chain joins TRBV9 and TRBJ1-3, with D hard to call. This CDR3 spans 12 amino acids. Trimming removed 1 base from V and 11 bases from J, with 10 bases in between. The V gene's germline CDR1 is SGDLS and CDR2 YYNGEE. Written as DNA, the CDR3 is TGTGCCAGCAGCGTACAGGCCATACCCATATATTTT. Its translation: CASSVQAIPIYF. The full variable domain, its missing parts supplied by reference TRBV9 and TRBJ1-3, is DSGVTQTPKHLITATGQRVTLRCSPRSGDLSVYWYQQSLDQGLQFLIQYYNGEERAKGNILERFSAQQFPDLHSELNLSSLELGDSALYFCASSVQAIPIYFGEGSWLTVV.

The V and J genes are TRBV4-1 and TRBJ1-3; D not certain. V lost 1 base, J lost 0 bases, and 13 bases lay in between. Germline V gene sequence: CDR1 MGHRA, CDR2 YSYEKL. This CDR3 is 17 amino acids long. The CDR3 DNA is TGCGCCAGCAGCCAAGTTTATCCGTCGAGCTCTGGAAACACCATATATTTT. Translating gives CASSQVYPSSSGNTIYF.

This clone occurred once. The J gene is TRBJ1-2, the V gene TRBV7-3; D perhaps matches TRBD1 (5 bases). Germline CDR1 SGHTA, CDR2 FQGTGA. This CDR3 has 15 amino acids. The ends were cut back, 5 bases at V and 1 base at J, with 14 bases in the middle. The CDR3 is CASSPAGGDNYGYTF. CDR3 nucleotides: TGTGCCAGCAGCCCCGCCGGGGGTGATAACTATGGCTACACCTTC. Full variable domain (outside the CDR3, taken from reference TRBV7-3 and TRBJ1-2): GAGVSQTPSNKVTEKGKYVELRCDPISGHTALYWYRQSLGQGPEFLIYFQGTGAADDSGLPNDRFFAVRPEGSVSTLKIQRTERGDSAVYLCASSPAGGDNYGYTFGSGTRLTVV.

Details on this clone: The missing conserved phenylalanine or tryptophan at the end of this CDR3 makes a read error likely. The limits of the CDR3 on the DNA are not certain, so only TCRdb's listed CDR3 is given. This chain links TRBV7-2 with TRBJ1-1. Per germline, CDR1 SGHTA and CDR2 FQGNSA. The CDR3 contains 12 residues when both ends are counted. This chain's CDR3 is CASSLARSLSLG.

V gene TRBV9 combines with J gene TRBJ1-5; a possible D gene is TRBD1 (6 bases). Trimming took off 3 bases at V and 2 bases at J, with 9 bases between the two ends. The CDR3 runs 14 residues. The germline V gene encodes CDR1 SGDLS and CDR2 YYNGEE. CDR3 sequence reads: CASSAQGGNQPQHF. The DNA for the CDR3 is TGTGCCAGCAGCGCACAGGGAGGCAATCAGCCCCAGCATTTT.